This is a list of T cell receptor beta chains from one sample in a study of blood T cell repertoires in COVID-19. Sequencing used immunoSEQ multiplex PCR; TCRdb keeps in-frame clones, though not all of them. The sample yields about 250,000 clones, roughly 88% seen once. Sample: peripheral blood. Every receptor here comes from a woman aged 30 to 39 with acute or convalescent COVID-19. The CDR3 runs from the conserved cysteine through the conserved F or W. D genes are given only for firm matches. The listing skips clone size in some rows; elsewhere it reads once, few, many or a size class.

V gene	J gene	clone size	D gene	CDR3 protein	CDR3 DNA
TRBV6-2/TRBV6-3	TRBJ2-3	.	TRBD2	CASSAGTSLSSPGWTDTQYF	TGTGCCAGCAGCGCCGGGACTAGCTTATCGAGTCCGGGTTGGACAGATACGCAGTATTTT
TRBV5-1	TRBJ2-5	.	TRBD2	CASSLGLREDQETQYF	TGCGCCAGCAGCTTGGGTTTGCGGGAGGACCAAGAGACCCAGTACTTC
TRBV4-3	TRBJ1-5	few	TRBD1	CASSQALQGVQPQHF	TGCGCCAGCAGCCAAGCTCTACAGGGGGTTCAGCCCCAGCATTTT
TRBV9	TRBJ1-1	.	.	CASSVDKKTAWNTEAFF	TGTGCCAGCAGCGTAGATAAGAAGACAGCCTGGAACACTGAAGCTTTCTTT
TRBV11-2	TRBJ2-3	.	.	CASRTTSTDTQYF	TGTGCCAGCAGGACAACTAGCACAGATACGCAGTATTTT
TRBV5-5	TRBJ1-2	.	.	CASRMEIGDTYYGYTF	TGTGCCAGCAGAATGGAAATCGGTGACACTTACTATGGCTACACCTTC
TRBV29-1	TRBJ2-5	few	.	CSAGTHPGETQYF	TGCAGCGCCGGGACTCACCCTGGGGAGACCCAGTACTTC
TRBV10-3	TRBJ2-1	.	TRBD2	CAISEVRGTRGNEQFF	TGTGCCATCAGTGAGGTTCGGGGGACTAGGGGCAATGAGCAGTTCTTC
TRBV14	TRBJ2-1	.	.	CASSEENNWEQFF	TGTGCCAGCAGCGAGGAAAATAATTGGGAGCAGTTCTTC
TRBV29-1	TRBJ2-7	.	TRBD2	CSAASGSYEQYF	TGCAGCGCGGCTAGCGGGAGCTACGAGCAGTACTTC
TRBV9	TRBJ1-2	.	.	CASSVAGRSNYGYTF	TGTGCCAGCAGCGTAGCTGGCAGATCTAACTATGGCTACACCTTC
TRBV5-1	TRBJ1-5	.	TRBD1	CASSQGTGEMQPQHF	TGCGCCAGCAGCCAAGGGACAGGGGAAATGCAGCCCCAGCATTTT
TRBV9	TRBJ1-2	.	.	CASSGQSYYGYTF	TGTGCCAGCAGCGGACAGAGTTACTATGGCTACACCTTC
TRBV6-2/TRBV6-3	TRBJ2-2	.	.	CASSSDRNPTGELFF	TGTGCCAGCAGTTCCGACAGGAACCCCACCGGGGAGCTGTTTTTT
TRBV7-6	TRBJ2-1	.	TRBD2	CASSWVAGGHNEQFF	TGTGCCAGCAGCTGGGTGGCGGGAGGTCACAATGAGCAGTTCTTC
TRBV5-4	TRBJ2-7	.	TRBD2	CASSPPLRGLAGAPGDEQYF	TGTGCCAGCAGCCCCCCTCTCAGGGGGCTAGCGGGAGCGCCTGGCGACGAGCAGTACTTC
TRBV6-5	TRBJ2-5	.	.	CASSYYSWETQYF	TGTGCCAGCAGTTACTACTCTTGGGAGACCCAGTACTTC
TRBV6-5	TRBJ2-7	.	TRBD2	CASSTIAGAYEQYF	TGTGCCAGCAGTACCATAGCGGGAGCCTACGAGCAGTACTTC
TRBV24-1	TRBJ2-3	.	TRBD2	CATSDLASGTTTSTDTQYF	TGTGCCACCAGTGATTTAGCCAGCGGGACTACGACTAGCACAGATACGCAGTATTTT
TRBV7-8	TRBJ1-2	.	TRBD1	CASSQGGNYGYTF	TGTGCCAGCAGCCAGGGGGGGAACTATGGCTACACCTTC
TRBV9	TRBJ1-6	.	TRBD1	CASSVPGGVKPLHF	TGTGCCAGCAGCGTACCAGGGGGCGTTAAACCCCTCCACTTT
TRBV11-3	TRBJ2-3	.	TRBD1	CASSTLGQGGTDTQYF	TGTGCCAGCAGCACCCTGGGACAGGGGGGCACAGATACGCAGTATTTT
TRBV10-2	TRBJ1-3	.	.	CASSEVGGAGNTIYF	TGCGCCAGCAGTGAGGTTGGGGGCGCTGGAAACACCATATATTTT
TRBV6-5	TRBJ2-7	.	.	CASSYSLSGYEQYF	TGTGCCAGCAGTTACTCGCTATCCGGCTACGAGCAGTACTTC
TRBV9	TRBJ2-2	.	TRBD2	CASSMGLAGVRELFF	TGTGCCAGCAGCATGGGACTAGCGGGAGTTCGGGAGCTGTTTTTT
TRBV4-3	TRBJ1-6	once	TRBD1	CASSQMTGGNNSPLHF	TGCGCCAGCAGCCAGATGACAGGGGGAAATAATTCACCCCTCCACTTT
TRBV5-8	TRBJ1-2	.	.	CASRSQGFHYGYTF	TGTGCCAGCAGAAGTCAGGGCTTCCACTATGGCTACACCTTC
TRBV15	TRBJ2-1	.	TRBD2	CATSRDISTSGGRVEFF	TGTGCCACCAGCAGAGATATATCTACTAGCGGGGGTAGGGTGGAGTTCTTC
TRBV28	TRBJ2-1	.	TRBD1	CASSLTGPSVREQFF	TGTGCCAGCAGTTTGACAGGGCCGTCCGTCCGTGAGCAGTTCTTC
TRBV5-6	TRBJ1-2	.	.	CASSLPYPRGGYTF	TGTGCCAGCAGCTTGCCCTACCCTCGCGGGGGCTACACCTTC
TRBV5-1	TRBJ2-3	.	TRBD2	CASSSETSSDTQYF	TGCGCCAGCAGTTCAGAGACTAGCTCTGATACGCAGTATTTT
TRBV7-2	TRBJ1-2	.	.	CASSFRGMDGYTF	TGTGCCAGCAGCTTTAGGGGGATGGACGGCTACACCTTC
TRBV6-2/TRBV6-3	TRBJ2-1	.	TRBD1	CASSYSRTGVSYNEQFF	TGTGCCAGCAGTTACTCGCGGACAGGGGTCTCCTACAATGAGCAGTTCTTC